This T cell receptor (beta chain) appears in the sequencing data of a study of T cell responses to AZD1222 COVID-19 vaccine. Clones were sequenced by immunoSEQ multiplex PCR, and TCRdb holds only the in-frame ones, with some missing. Of around 28,000 clones in the sample, approximately 88% were seen once. Germline CDR1 is MDHEN and CDR2 is SYDVKM. V lost 5 bases and J lost 1, with 6 bases in between. The CDR3 runs 12 residues. The sample in question was peripheral blood, obtained on day 0 of AZD1222 vaccination. This chain links TRBV28 with TRBJ2-7; D is unresolved. This clonotype was sampled from an adult in good health. CDR3 DNA sequence: TGTGCCAGCAGTACCGAATCCTACGAGCAGTACTTC. Amino acids: CASSTESYEQYF.